This T cell receptor beta chain originates from a study of cytomegalovirus exposure and HLA in healthy donors. The PCR used 60 Vbeta and 13 Jbeta primers. Sequenced by immunoSEQ multiplex PCR; TCRdb stores in-frame clones only, minus some. The sample shows fewer than 200,000 clones, 55% to 70% of them seen only once. The sequencing sample was made of PBMCs. The sequence came from a woman between 40 and 50 years old in good health and CMV-seropositive.

The DNA for the CDR3 is TGTGCCAGTCACTATCAGCCCCAGCATTTT. Amino acid sequence: CASHYQPQHF. The rearrangement joins TRBV19 to TRBJ1-5; D ambiguous. The CDR3 consists of 10 residues. Germline values: CDR1 LNHDA, CDR2 SQIVND (reference sequence). Trimming removed 8 bases at V and 5 bases at J, with 4 bases between.